These 5 T cell receptor beta chains share one sample of origin, sequenced in a study of identical twins. TCRdb called the 5' RACE reads again in MiXCR, with one record for every CDR3 protein. The table records around 570,000 distinct CDR3 sequences, roughly 9.9% of them present only once. The sample was also linked to a second study, of yellow fever vaccine responses in identical twins.

The sample was PBMCs. The receptors shown here come from a woman aged 18-35 years in good health.

This chain joins TRBV28 and TRBJ2-3; 8 positions match TRBD1. Germline CDR1 and CDR2: MDHEN and SYDVKM. Unmatched junction bases numbered 9, after V lost 6 bases and J lost 1 base. This CDR3 contains 16 residues. The CDR3 is CASSGNRGTGTDTQYF. CDR3 coding DNA: TGTGCCAGCAGCGGTAACAGGGGGACGGGCACAGATACGCAGTATTTT.

This clonotype appeared a few times. This rearrangement joins TRBV11-3 to TRBJ2-1; TRBD2 aligns across 7 bases. The junction had 8 bases not matched to a gene; V was cut back by 3 bases and J by 6 bases. This CDR3 is built from 15 residues. Germline CDR1 reads SGHNT; CDR2 reads YENEEA. CDR3 residues: CASSFRGSTGNEQFF. CDR3 bases: TGTGCCAGCAGCTTCCGCGGGAGTACGGGCAATGAGCAGTTCTTC.

This chain connects TRBV6-1 to TRBJ2-3; a weak D match, TRBD2 (5 bases). The germline V gene encodes CDR1 MNHNS and CDR2 SASEGT. The CDR3 contains 16 residues. V lost 6 bases to trimming and J lost 2 bases, with 18 bases between them. The DNA for the CDR3 is TGTGCCAGCAGAGGAGGTAGCGATCCCCACACAGATACGCAGTATTTT. As protein: CASRGGSDPHTDTQYF.

The gene calls are TRBV19 and TRBJ2-3; TRBD2 is a possible D gene (5 bases). The germline V and J ends were trimmed by 6 bases and 3 bases, with 16 bases remaining between them. Germline V gene data show CDR1 as LNHDA and CDR2 as SQIVND (reference sequence). CDR3 length: 15 amino acids. DNA for the CDR3: TGTGCCAGTAGCCCCGGGGTTGTGGGAACAGATACGCAGTATTTT. This sequence encodes CASSPGVVGTDTQYF.

This clonotype was counted at least ten times. J is TRBJ2-2 and V is TRBV10-1; D not certain. Per germline, CDR1 WNHNN and CDR2 SYGVQD (reference sequence). The germline V and J ends were trimmed by 1 base and 8 bases, with 8 bases remaining between them. The CDR3 sequence is 13 residues long. As DNA, the CDR3 is TGCGCCAGCAGTGAGTTTCCCGGAGGGGAGCTGTTTTTT. Its translation: CASSEFPGGELFF.